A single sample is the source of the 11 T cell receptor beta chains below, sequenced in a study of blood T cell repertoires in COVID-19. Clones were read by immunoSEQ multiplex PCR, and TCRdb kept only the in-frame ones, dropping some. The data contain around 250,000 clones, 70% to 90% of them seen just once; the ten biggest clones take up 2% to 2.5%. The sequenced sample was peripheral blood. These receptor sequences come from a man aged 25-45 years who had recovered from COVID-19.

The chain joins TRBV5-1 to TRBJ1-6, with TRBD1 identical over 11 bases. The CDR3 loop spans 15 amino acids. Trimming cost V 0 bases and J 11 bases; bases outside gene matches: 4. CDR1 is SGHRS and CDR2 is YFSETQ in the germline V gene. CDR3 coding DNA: TGCGCCAGCAGCTTGGGGACAGGGGGCGAAACACCCCTCCACTTT. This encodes CASSLGTGGETPLHF.

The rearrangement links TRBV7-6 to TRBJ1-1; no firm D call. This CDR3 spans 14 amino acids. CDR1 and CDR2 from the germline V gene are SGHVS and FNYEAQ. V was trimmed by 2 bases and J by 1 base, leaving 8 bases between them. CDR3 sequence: CASSLRGRNTEAFF. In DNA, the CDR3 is TGTGCCAGCAGCTTACGGGGAAGGAACACTGAAGCTTTCTTT.

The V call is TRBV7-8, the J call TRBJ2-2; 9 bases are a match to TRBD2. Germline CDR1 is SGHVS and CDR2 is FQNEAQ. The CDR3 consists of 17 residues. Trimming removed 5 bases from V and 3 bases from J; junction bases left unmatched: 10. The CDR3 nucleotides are TGTGCCAGCAGCCTCCCTCGACTAGCGGAGGACACCGGGGAGCTGTTTTTT. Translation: CASSLPRLAEDTGELFF.

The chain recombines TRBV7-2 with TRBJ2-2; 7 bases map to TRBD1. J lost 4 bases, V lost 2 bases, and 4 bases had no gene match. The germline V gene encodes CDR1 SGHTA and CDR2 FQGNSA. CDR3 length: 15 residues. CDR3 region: CASSLRGQVTGELFF. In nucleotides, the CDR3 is TGTGCCAGCAGCTTAAGGGGGCAGGTCACCGGGGAGCTGTTTTTT.

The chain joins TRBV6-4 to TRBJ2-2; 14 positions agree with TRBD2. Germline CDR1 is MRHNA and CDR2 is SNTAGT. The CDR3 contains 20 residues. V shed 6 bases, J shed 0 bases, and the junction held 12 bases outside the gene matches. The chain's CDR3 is CASSAPGLAGDESNTGELFF. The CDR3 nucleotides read TGTGCCAGCAGCGCCCCGGGACTAGCGGGGGATGAGTCGAACACCGGGGAGCTGTTTTTT.

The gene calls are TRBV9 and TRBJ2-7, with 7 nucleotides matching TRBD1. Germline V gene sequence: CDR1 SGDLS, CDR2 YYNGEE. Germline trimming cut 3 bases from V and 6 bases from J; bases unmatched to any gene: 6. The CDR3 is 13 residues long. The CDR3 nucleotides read TGTGCCAGCAGCGACAACAGGGGTTTCGAGCAGTACTTC. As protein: CASSDNRGFEQYF.

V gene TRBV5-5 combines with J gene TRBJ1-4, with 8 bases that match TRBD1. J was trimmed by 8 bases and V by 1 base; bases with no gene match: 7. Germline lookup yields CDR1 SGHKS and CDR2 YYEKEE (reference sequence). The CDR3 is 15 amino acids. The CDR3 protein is CASSLSQGAGEKLFF. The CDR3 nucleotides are TGTGCCAGCAGCTTGTCCCAGGGGGCGGGGGAAAAACTGTTTTTT.

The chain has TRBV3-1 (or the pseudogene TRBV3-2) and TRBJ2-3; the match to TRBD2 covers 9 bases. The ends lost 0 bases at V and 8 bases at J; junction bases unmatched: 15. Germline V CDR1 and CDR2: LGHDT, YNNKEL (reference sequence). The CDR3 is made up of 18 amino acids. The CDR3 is CASSQEWSGGIKGSTQYF. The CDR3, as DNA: TGTGCCAGCAGCCAAGAGTGGAGCGGGGGGATTAAGGGGAGTACGCAGTATTTT.

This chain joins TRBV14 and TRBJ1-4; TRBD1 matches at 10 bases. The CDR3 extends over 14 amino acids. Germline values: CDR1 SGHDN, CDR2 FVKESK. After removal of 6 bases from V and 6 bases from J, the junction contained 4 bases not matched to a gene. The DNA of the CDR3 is TGTGCCAGCAGAAAGACAGGGGGCGATGAAAAACTGTTTTTT. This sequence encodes CASRKTGGDEKLFF.

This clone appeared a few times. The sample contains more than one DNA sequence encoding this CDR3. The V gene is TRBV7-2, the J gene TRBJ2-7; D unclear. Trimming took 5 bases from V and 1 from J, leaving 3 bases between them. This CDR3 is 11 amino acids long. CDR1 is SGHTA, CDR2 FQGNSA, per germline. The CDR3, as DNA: TGTGCCAGCAGCCTTTCCTACGAGCAGTACTTC. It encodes CASSLSYEQYF. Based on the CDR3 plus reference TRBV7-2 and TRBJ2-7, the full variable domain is GAGVSQSPSNKVTEKGKDVELRCDPISGHTALYWYRQSLGQGLEFLIYFQGNSAPDKSGLPSDRFSAERTGGSVSTLTIQRTQQEDSAVYLCASSLSYEQYFGPGTRLTVT.

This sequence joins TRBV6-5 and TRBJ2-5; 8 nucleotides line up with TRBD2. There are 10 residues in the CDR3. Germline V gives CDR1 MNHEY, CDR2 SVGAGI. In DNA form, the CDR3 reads TGTAGGCCGGGGGGGGAGACCCAGTACTTC. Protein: CRPGGETQYF.